This T cell receptor beta chain was obtained from a study of tumor-infiltrating lymphocytes in oesophageal squamous cell carcinoma. Germline values: CDR1 SQVTM, CDR2 ANQGSEA. V shed 7 bases and J shed 2 bases, with 11 bases lying between them. The CDR3 totals 12 residues. TCRdb fed the PCR reads into MiXCR, producing one record per CDR3 protein. This sample has approximately 12,000 distinct CDR3 sequences, with approximately 60% found just once. This sequence joins TRBV29-1 and TRBJ1-1; D is possibly TRBD1 (5 bases). The sample comprised esophageal tumor tissue. This clonotype originated in a male donor with esophageal squamous cell carcinoma. As DNA, the CDR3 is TGCAGCGGCGCAGGGACCAACACTGAAGCTTTCTTT. Amino acids: CSGAGTNTEAFF.